This T cell receptor (beta chain) came from a study of blood T cell repertoires in COVID-19. At the level of the study: Acute and convalescent COVID-19 samples came from the United States, Italy and Spain.

V was shortened by 9 bases and J by 5 bases, with 19 bases between the two germline ends. This CDR3 spans 15 amino acids. CDR1 and CDR2 from the germline V gene are LNHDA and SQIVND (reference sequence). Authors' processing steps: By means of reference gene primer amplification, nucleated cell counts were estimated. Produced via immunoSEQ multiplex PCR; TCRdb's table is partial and in-frame only. The V and J calls and clone size are taken from that table; D and trimming were inferred from the DNA. The sample shows hundreds of thousands of clones, just over 85% of them seen only once. The V and J genes are TRBV19 and TRBJ1-4, with D maybe TRBD1 (6 bases). The clonotype originates from an elderly man with acute or convalescent COVID-19. The sequenced sample was peripheral blood. The CDR3 spells CASLKGGVANEKLFF. The CDR3, as DNA: TGTGCCAGCCTCAAAGGGGGGGTCGCCAATGAAAAACTGTTTTTT.